Listed here are 26 T cell receptor beta chains from one sample, sequenced in a study of T cell changes during pregnancy in multiple sclerosis. Clones were sequenced by immunoSEQ multiplex PCR, and TCRdb holds only the in-frame ones, with some missing. This sample carries roughly 89,000 clones, over 80% of them seen once, and the ten largest clones take around 4%. The source was peripheral blood, collected in the first trimester of pregnancy. The receptors originated from a female donor with multiple sclerosis, enrolled in a pregnancy study.

The J gene is TRBJ1-1, the V gene TRBV5-4; 7 nucleotides align to TRBD1. The V and J ends lost 0 bases and 0 bases, in that order; junction bases with no gene match: 2. The CDR3 extends over 15 amino acids. Germline V gene data show CDR1 as SGHNT and CDR2 as YYREEE (reference sequence). The CDR3 DNA reads TGTGCCAGCAGCTTGGAGGGACAGATGAACACTGAAGCTTTCTTT. Translated: CASSLEGQMNTEAFF.

This rearrangement joins TRBV9 to TRBJ1-3; D call uncertain. Germline V lookup: CDR1 SGDLS, CDR2 YYNGEE. This CDR3 comprises 14 residues. The V and J ends lost 3 bases and 1 base respectively, with 8 bases between them. CDR3 amino acids: CASSGGGSGNTIYF. In nucleotides, the CDR3 is TGTGCCAGCAGCGGGGGAGGATCTGGAAACACCATATATTTT. The full variable domain, its missing parts supplied by reference TRBV9 and TRBJ1-3, is DSGVTQTPKHLITATGQRVTLRCSPRSGDLSVYWYQQSLDQGLQFLIQYYNGEERAKGNILERFSAQQFPDLHSELNLSSLELGDSALYFCASSGGGSGNTIYFGEGSWLTVV.

J is TRBJ1-5 and V is TRBV5-8, with 8 bases fitting TRBD1. The trim removed 4 bases at V and 2 bases at J, leaving 8 bases unmatched. This CDR3 is built from 16 residues. CDR1 and CDR2 from the germline V gene are SGHTS and YDEGEE. The CDR3, as DNA: TGTGCCAGCAGCACCACAGGGGGAAGAGGCAATCAGCCCCAGCATTTT. Its translation: CASSTTGGRGNQPQHF. Full variable domain (remainder filled in from reference TRBV5-8 and TRBJ1-5): EAGVTQSPTHLIKTRGQQATLRCSPISGHTSVYWYQQALGLGLQFLLWYDEGEERNRGNFPPRFSGRQFPNYSSELNVNALELEDSALYLCASSTTGGRGNQPQHFGDGTRLSIL.

This rearrangement joins TRBV18 to TRBJ2-3; 7 nucleotides agree with TRBD1. Germline V gene sequence: CDR1 KGHSH, CDR2 LQKENI. Trimming at V came to 2 bases and at J to 4 bases, leaving 6 bases not matched to a gene. The CDR3 is 15 amino acids. CDR3 sequence (DNA): TGTGCCAGCTCACCAGGACAGGTGAATTCAGATACGCAGTATTTT. Its translation: CASSPGQVNSDTQYF.

The rearrangement joins TRBV29-1 to TRBJ2-5; TRBD1 aligns across 8 bases. Germline V gene data show CDR1 as SQVTM and CDR2 as ANQGSEA. The CDR3 is 14 residues long. V trimming: 3 bases; J trimming: 5 bases; junction bases outside the gene matches: 8. Here the CDR3 DNA reads TGCAGCGTTGATTCCGGACAGGGAGTGGAGACCCAGTACTTC. Amino acid sequence: CSVDSGQGVETQYF.

The rearrangement links TRBV11-1 to TRBJ1-6, with D perhaps TRBD1 (5 bases). CDR1 and CDR2 (germline): SGHAT, FQDESV (reference sequence). The germline V and J ends were trimmed by 2 bases and 0 bases, with 8 bases remaining between them. The CDR3 extends over 16 amino acids. This CDR3 reads CASSLLGGSYNSPLHF. As DNA, the CDR3 is TGTGCCAGCAGCTTATTGGGGGGCTCCTATAATTCACCCCTCCACTTT.

The chain has TRBV6-1 and TRBJ1-2; 8 bases fit TRBD1. In germline, CDR1 is MNHNS, CDR2 SASEGT. V lost 2 bases, J lost 7 bases, and 6 bases stayed unmatched. This CDR3 has 14 residues. The CDR3 is CASSEIGQGSGYTF. The CDR3 DNA reads as TGTGCCAGCAGTGAAATAGGACAGGGCTCTGGCTACACCTTC.

The rearrangement uses TRBV13 and TRBJ1-3, with D possibly TRBD1 on 6 matching bases. Between the trimmed V and J ends, which lost 6 bases and 4 bases, there was a span of 16 bases. From germline, CDR1 is PRHDT and CDR2 FYEKMQ (reference sequence). The CDR3 has 15 amino acids. As DNA, the CDR3 is TGTGCCAGCAGTGCCGGGGGGGGCTTAGGAAACACCATATATTTT. Protein sequence: CASSAGGGLGNTIYF.

The rearrangement uses TRBV5-5 and TRBJ2-7, with a tentative D call TRBD2 (5 bases). The CDR3 consists of 13 residues. The germline gives CDR1 SGHKS, CDR2 YYEKEE (reference sequence). The V and J ends lost 4 bases and 5 bases respectively, with 13 bases between them. In DNA form, the CDR3 reads TGTGCCAGCAGCATGACTTGGACTGACGAGCAGTACTTC. The encoded protein is CASSMTWTDEQYF.

This chain joins TRBV6-1 and TRBJ2-5; 12 bases fit TRBD2. The germline gives CDR1 MNHNS, CDR2 SASEGT. The CDR3 is 15 residues long. J was trimmed by 1 base and V by 7 bases; bases with no gene match: 4. The CDR3 bases are TGTGCCAGCACCCTGACTAGCGGGGGCCAAGAGACCCAGTACTTC. Its translation: CASTLTSGGQETQYF.

The CDR3 loop reads CAWRRGTGSYEQYF. The CDR3 nucleotides read TGTGCCTGGAGAAGGGGGACAGGGTCCTACGAGCAGTACTTC. The J gene is TRBJ2-7, the V gene TRBV30, with 9 bases aligning to TRBD1. The CDR3 sequence is 14 residues long. V gave up 3 bases and J gave up 1 base; unmatched junction bases: 4. Germline CDR1 and CDR2: GTSNPN and SVGIG (reference sequence).

The chain joins TRBV18 to TRBJ1-4; TRBD1 aligns across 8 bases. This CDR3 is built from 15 residues. Germline V gene data show CDR1 as KGHSH and CDR2 as LQKENI. V was pared by 3 bases and J by 3 bases, with 3 bases of the junction left unmatched. For the CDR3, the DNA is TGTGCCAGCTCACCTAGACAGGGGCCTAATGAAAAACTGTTTTTT. Translating it yields CASSPRQGPNEKLFF.

In its sample, this clone was seen a few times. The sample holds other DNA sequences that translate to the same CDR3. This chain uses TRBV19 with TRBJ1-1; no reliable D call. Germline assignment: CDR1 LNHDA and CDR2 SQIVND (reference sequence). This CDR3 has 13 amino acids. V was trimmed by 2 bases and J by 2 bases, leaving 6 bases between them. The CDR3 protein is CASSINSNTEAFF. The CDR3 nucleotides are TGTGCCAGTAGTATAAACAGCAACACTGAAGCTTTCTTT.

This clone was picked up one time. The chain joins TRBV27 to TRBJ2-1, with 8 bases identical to TRBD2. Germline CDR1 and CDR2: MNHEY and SMNVEV (reference sequence). J gave up 9 bases and V 7 bases, and 11 bases lay outside the gene matches. The CDR3 is 14 amino acids. The chain's CDR3 is CASKILGGGIEQFF. The CDR3 bases are TGTGCCAGCAAGATTCTAGGCGGGGGGATTGAGCAGTTCTTC.

The chain carries TRBV27 and TRBJ2-7; D is unclear. Germline CDR1 reads MNHEY; CDR2 reads SMNVEV (reference sequence). The V end was cut by 0 bases, the J end by 2 bases, with 14 bases between. This CDR3 has 16 amino acids. This CDR3 reads CASSLSYRHSAYEQYF. The DNA of the CDR3 is TGTGCCAGCAGTTTATCTTACAGACACTCGGCCTACGAGCAGTACTTC.

This chain connects TRBV18 to TRBJ2-3, with TRBD1 identical over 10 bases. Germline-derived CDR1 and CDR2 are KGHSH and LQKENI. The CDR3 runs to 16 residues. The V segment lost 2 bases and the J segment 6 bases; nucleotides outside the gene matches: 8. The CDR3 sequence is CASSPSSGQGFDTQYF. The CDR3 DNA reads as TGTGCCAGCTCACCAAGTTCGGGACAGGGGTTTGATACGCAGTATTTT.

This chain uses TRBV2 with TRBJ2-7, with a possible D match to TRBD2 (5 bases). Per the germline V gene, CDR1 is SNHLY and CDR2 is FYNNEI. V gave up 3 bases and J gave up 7 bases, with 16 bases separating them. The CDR3 consists of 14 residues. The CDR3 nucleotides are TGTGCCAGCAGTGAGCGGGCAGGCCTTGATGAGCAGTACTTC. This sequence encodes CASSERAGLDEQYF. Variable domain in full (rest from reference TRBV2 and TRBJ2-7): EPEVTQTPSHQVTQMGQEVILRCVPISNHLYFYWYRQILGQKVEFLVSFYNNEISEKSEIFDDQFSVERPDGSNFTLKIRSTKLEDSAMYFCASSERAGLDEQYFGPGTRLTVT.

This rearrangement joins TRBV7-9 to TRBJ2-7, with TRBD2 as a possible D gene (5 bases). V was shortened by 8 bases and J by 1 base, with 9 bases between the two germline ends. CDR3 length: 12 residues. CDR1 is SEHNR and CDR2 is FQNEAQ in the germline V gene (reference sequence). CDR3 DNA: TGTGCCAGCGCGGGCCGATCCTACGAGCAGTACTTC. It is translated as CASAGRSYEQYF.

The V call is TRBV7-8, the J call TRBJ1-2; 10 nucleotides line up with TRBD1. The CDR3 is made up of 21 amino acids. The germline CDR1 and CDR2 sequences are SGHVS and FQNEAQ. V lost 0 bases to trimming and J lost 5 bases; unmatched junction nucleotides: 21. CDR3 region: CASSLARTGGITDRGTYGYTF. CDR3 nucleotide sequence: TGTGCCAGCAGCTTAGCCAGGACAGGGGGGATCACGGATCGGGGTACATATGGCTACACCTTC.

The V gene is TRBV18, the J gene TRBJ2-5, with a possible D match to TRBD2 (5 bases). The CDR3 totals 16 residues. CDR1 is KGHSH and CDR2 is LQKENI in the germline V gene. V dropped 4 bases and J dropped 5 bases, with 20 bases sitting between them. CDR3 nucleotide sequence: TGTGCCAGCTCACGAGCGTGGACGGTGGAGGAGGAGACCCAGTACTTC. It encodes CASSRAWTVEEETQYF. Full variable domain (rest looked up from reference TRBV18 and TRBJ2-5): NAGVMQNPRHLVRRRGQEARLRCSPMKGHSHVYWYRQLPEEGLKFMVYLQKENIIDESGMPKERFSAEFPKEGPSILRIQQVVRGDSAAYFCASSRAWTVEEETQYFGPGTRLLVL.

The J gene is TRBJ2-3, the V gene TRBV29-1, with 8 bases matching TRBD1. Germline CDR1 is SQVTM and CDR2 is ANQGSEA. The CDR3 runs to 15 residues. Losses at the gene ends were 4 bases for V and 4 bases for J; bases not matched to a gene: 10. CDR3 coding DNA: TGCAGCGTTGGTCCACAGGGGGAGCGGGCAGATACGCAGTATTTT. Translation gives CSVGPQGERADTQYF.

This chain links TRBV27 with TRBJ1-4; D is uncertain. The CDR3 extends over 14 amino acids. V lost 6 bases and J lost 8, with 16 bases in between. The germline V gene encodes CDR1 MNHEY and CDR2 SMNVEV (reference sequence). The CDR3 nucleotides read TGTGCCAGCAGGACTATGGCCGACGTGGAAAAACTGTTTTTT. Translating gives CASRTMADVEKLFF.

The DNA of the CDR3 is TGCGCCAGCAGCCAAGATCCCAGAACTAGCGGGGGCACAGATACGCAGTATTTT. This gives the protein CASSQDPRTSGGTDTQYF. The chain employs TRBV4-1 and TRBJ2-3; 10 bases line up with TRBD2. Trimming at V came to 0 bases and at J to 1 base, leaving 7 bases not matched to a gene. Germline V gene lookup returns CDR1 MGHRA and CDR2 YSYEKL. This CDR3 contains 18 residues.

CDR3: CASSEEFWALNTEAFF. The CDR3 DNA reads TGTGCCAGCAGTGAAGAATTTTGGGCGCTGAACACTGAAGCTTTCTTT. The chain recombines TRBV6-1 with TRBJ1-1; D is ambiguous. The CDR3 runs 16 residues. Trimming removed 1 base from V and 0 bases from J, with 12 bases in between. The germline CDR1 and CDR2 sequences are MNHNS and SASEGT.

V is TRBV11-3 and J is TRBJ2-5; possible D gene TRBD1, 6 bases. Germline V CDR1 and CDR2: SGHNT, YENEEA. This CDR3 region has 13 residues. The germline V and J ends were trimmed by 1 base and 5 bases, with 8 bases remaining between them. CDR3 amino acids: CASSLAQGETQYF. As DNA, the CDR3 is TGTGCCAGCAGCTTAGCTCAGGGGGAGACCCAGTACTTC. Using reference TRBV11-3 and TRBJ2-5 for the parts outside the CDR3, the full variable domain is EAGVVQSPRYKIIEKKQPVAFWCNPISGHNTLYWYLQNLGQGPELLIRYENEEAVDDSQLPKDRFSAERLKGVDSTLKIQPAELGDSAVYLCASSLAQGETQYFGPGTRLLVL.

J is TRBJ2-7 and V is TRBV5-1; 7 nucleotides align to TRBD1. The CDR3 loop spans 14 amino acids. After removal of 0 bases from V and 3 bases from J, the junction contained 3 bases not matched to a gene. Germline V CDR1 and CDR2: SGHRS, YFSETQ. CDR3 protein: CASSLGGQFYEQYF. The CDR3, as DNA: TGCGCCAGCAGCTTGGGGGGACAGTTCTACGAGCAGTACTTC.